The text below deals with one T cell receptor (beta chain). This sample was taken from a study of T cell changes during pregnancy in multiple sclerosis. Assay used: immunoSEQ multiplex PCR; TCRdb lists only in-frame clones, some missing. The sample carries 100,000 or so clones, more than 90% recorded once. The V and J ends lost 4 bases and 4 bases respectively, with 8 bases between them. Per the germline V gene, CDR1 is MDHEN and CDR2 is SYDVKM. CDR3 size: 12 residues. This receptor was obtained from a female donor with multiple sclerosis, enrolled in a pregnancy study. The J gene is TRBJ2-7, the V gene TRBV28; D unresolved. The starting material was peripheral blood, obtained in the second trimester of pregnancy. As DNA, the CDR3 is TGTGCCAGCAGTTCCGTAAAATACGAGCAGTACTTC. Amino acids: CASSSVKYEQYF.